This T cell receptor (beta chain) stems from a study of T cell responses to AZD1222 COVID-19 vaccine. Second doses were pooled across both intervals (about 4 or about 12 weeks). The data were produced by immunoSEQ multiplex PCR, yet TCRdb's version contains in-frame clones alone and is incomplete. Of tens of thousands of clones in the sample, around nine tenths were seen once. The V gene lost 1 base and the J gene lost 7 bases, with 17 bases spanning the gap. CDR3 size: 15 residues. CDR1 is SGHTS, CDR2 YDEGEE, per germline. Concerning this clone itself: The antigen is not known.

Study-level results: The sample set comprised mostly white British donors with more females, and clonal diversity was possibly underestimated. Just a handful of AZD1222 recipients tested seropositive at baseline. Increased Spike-specific TCR breadth and depth were observed after two AZD1222 doses.

The sequence was obtained from an adult who received the AZD1222 COVID-19 vaccine. The starting material was peripheral blood, obtained 28 days after the second AZD1222 dose. This chain uses TRBV5-8 with TRBJ1-2, with a tentative D call TRBD1 (5 bases). As DNA, the CDR3 is TGTGCCAGCAGCTTGCGGTACGGAGGGGCTCGTGGCTACACCTTC. It translates to CASSLRYGGARGYTF. Combining the CDR3 with reference TRBV5-8 and TRBJ1-2 gives the whole variable domain EAGVTQSPTHLIKTRGQQATLRCSPISGHTSVYWYQQALGLGLQFLLWYDEGEERNRGNFPPRFSGRQFPNYSSELNVNALELEDSALYLCASSLRYGGARGYTFGSGTRLTVV.